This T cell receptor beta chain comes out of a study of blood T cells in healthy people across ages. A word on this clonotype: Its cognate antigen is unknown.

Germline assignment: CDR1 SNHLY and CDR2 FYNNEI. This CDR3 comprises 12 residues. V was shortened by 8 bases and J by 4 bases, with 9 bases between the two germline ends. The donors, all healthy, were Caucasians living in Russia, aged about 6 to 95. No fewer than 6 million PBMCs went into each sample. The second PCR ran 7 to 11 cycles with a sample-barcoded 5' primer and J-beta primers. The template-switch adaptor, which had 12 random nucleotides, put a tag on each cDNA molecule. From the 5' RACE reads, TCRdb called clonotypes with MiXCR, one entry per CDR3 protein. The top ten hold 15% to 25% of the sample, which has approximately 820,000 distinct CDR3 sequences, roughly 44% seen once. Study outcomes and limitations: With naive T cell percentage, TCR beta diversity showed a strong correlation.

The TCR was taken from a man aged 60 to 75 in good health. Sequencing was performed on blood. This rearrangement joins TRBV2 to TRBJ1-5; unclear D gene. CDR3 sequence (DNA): TGTGCCAGCCGAGACCAAAATCAGCCCCAGCATTTT. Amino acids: CASRDQNQPQHF.